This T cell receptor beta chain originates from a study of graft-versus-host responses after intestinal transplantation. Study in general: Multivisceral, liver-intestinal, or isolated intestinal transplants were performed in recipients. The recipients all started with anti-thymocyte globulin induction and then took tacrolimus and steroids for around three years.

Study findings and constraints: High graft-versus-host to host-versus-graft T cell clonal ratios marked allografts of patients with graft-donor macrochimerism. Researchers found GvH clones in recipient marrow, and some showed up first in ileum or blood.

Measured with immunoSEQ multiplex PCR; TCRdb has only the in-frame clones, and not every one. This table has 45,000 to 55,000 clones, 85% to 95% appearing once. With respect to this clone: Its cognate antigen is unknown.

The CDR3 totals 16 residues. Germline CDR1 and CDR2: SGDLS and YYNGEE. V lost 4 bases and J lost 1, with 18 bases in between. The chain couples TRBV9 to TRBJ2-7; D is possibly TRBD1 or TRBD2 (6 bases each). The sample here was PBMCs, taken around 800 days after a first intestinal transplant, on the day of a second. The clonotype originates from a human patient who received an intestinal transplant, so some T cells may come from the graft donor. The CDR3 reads CASSSDPRGLSYEQYF. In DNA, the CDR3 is TGTGCCAGCAGCTCAGATCCCAGGGGACTTTCCTACGAGCAGTACTTC.